Shown below are 26 T cell receptor beta chains from a single sample sequenced in a study of blood T cell repertoires in COVID-19. The protocol was immunoSEQ multiplex PCR, while the TCRdb copy is restricted to in-frame clones and leaves out a portion. The data contain about 170,000 clones, 84% of them singletons. The specimen sequenced was peripheral blood. The receptors come from a woman of 80 years or more with COVID-19, enrolled during active disease.

The V call is TRBV4-1, the J call TRBJ2-7; D possibly corresponds to TRBD2 (6 bases). The germline CDR1 and CDR2 sequences are MGHRA and YSYEKL. The V and J ends lost 4 bases and 5 bases respectively, with 18 bases between them. The CDR3 runs to 15 residues. CDR3 in amino acids: CASSPSPGSLHEQYF. CDR3 nucleotide sequence: TGCGCCAGCAGCCCCTCCCCCGGGAGCCTGCACGAGCAGTACTTC.

This sequence joins TRBV10-3 and TRBJ2-7; TRBD1 matches at 9 bases. This CDR3 has 16 amino acids. CDR1 is ENHRY and CDR2 is SYGVKD in the germline V gene. V lost 4 bases to trimming and J lost 4 bases; unmatched junction nucleotides: 11. CDR3 protein: CAISAGQGRGSYEQYF. CDR3 DNA sequence: TGTGCCATCAGTGCGGGACAGGGAAGGGGTTCATACGAGCAGTACTTC.

The rearrangement uses TRBV27 and TRBJ1-2; D possibly corresponds to TRBD1 (6 bases). There are 15 residues in the CDR3. The germline gives CDR1 MNHEY, CDR2 SMNVEV (reference sequence). The V and J ends lost 4 bases and 4 bases respectively, with 16 bases between them. In nucleotides, the CDR3 is TGTGCCAGCAGTTCATCTCTGACAGGACCCTATGGCTACACCTTC. Its protein is CASSSSLTGPYGYTF.

On this clone: The sample carries other DNA sequences with the same CDR3. The rearrangement joins TRBV27 to TRBJ1-5, with D maybe TRBD1 (5 bases). V was pared by 6 bases and J by 7 bases, with 19 bases between. The CDR3 is 15 amino acids. Germline V lookup: CDR1 MNHEY, CDR2 SMNVEV (reference sequence). CDR3 nucleotides: TGTGCCAGCAGCCAGGTCCGGGGGGTGTGGCAGCCCCAGCATTTT. It codes for CASSQVRGVWQPQHF.

The CDR3 DNA sequence: TGCGCCAGCAGCCAAGATGGACAGGGGTCGGTCAAAAACATTCAGTACTTC. Encoded protein: CASSQDGQGSVKNIQYF. V usage is TRBV4-1 and J usage is TRBJ2-4; 9 positions match TRBD1. V was pared by 0 bases and J by 3 bases, with 6 bases of the junction left unmatched. Germline CDR1 reads MGHRA; CDR2 reads YSYEKL. The CDR3 contains 17 residues.

This chain joins TRBV28 and TRBJ1-1; no reliable D call. From germline, CDR1 is MDHEN and CDR2 SYDVKM. V lost 11 bases to trimming and J lost 0 bases, with 19 bases between them. This CDR3 has 15 amino acids. The CDR3 DNA sequence: TGTGCCGTAAAATTCGGGAACCGCATGAACACTGAAGCTTTCTTT. This translates into CAVKFGNRMNTEAFF.

The genes are TRBV27 and TRBJ1-1; the D gene is possibly TRBD1 (6 bases). The germline V and J ends were trimmed by 0 bases and 6 bases, with 14 bases remaining between them. Per germline, CDR1 MNHEY and CDR2 SMNVEV (reference sequence). The CDR3 runs to 15 residues. In nucleotides, the CDR3 is TGTGCCAGCAGTTTATCGAGGGGGACCCTAGCTGAAGCTTTCTTT. Translating gives CASSLSRGTLAEAFF.

The chain combines TRBV12-3 or TRBV12-4 with TRBJ1-5; possible D gene TRBD1, 6 bases. V lost 6 bases and J 3 bases, leaving 9 bases between the germline ends. The CDR3 runs 13 residues. The CDR3 coding sequence is TGTGCCAGCAGCAGGACAGTCAATCAGCCCCAGCATTTT. It translates to CASSRTVNQPQHF.

This rearrangement joins TRBV11-2 to TRBJ2-3; D remains ambiguous. This CDR3 contains 16 residues. CDR1 and CDR2 from the germline V gene are SGHAT and FQNNGV. Trimming shortened V by 1 base and J by 0 bases, and 11 bases separated the two germline ends. The CDR3 DNA reads as TGTGCCAGCAGCTTAGGAGTCAACCCTAGCACAGATACGCAGTATTTT. Translating it yields CASSLGVNPSTDTQYF.

This rearrangement joins TRBV20-1 to TRBJ1-2; tentatively, D is TRBD1 (5 bases). The germline V gene encodes CDR1 DFQATT and CDR2 SNEGSKA (reference sequence). V lost 4 bases and J 6 bases, leaving 9 bases between the germline ends. The CDR3 contains 11 residues. CDR3: CSAMGRDGYTF. DNA for the CDR3: TGCAGTGCTATGGGGCGCGATGGCTACACCTTC.

DNA of the CDR3: TGTGCCAGCAGCCGGTCCGGGACAATCTCCTACGAGCAGTACTTC. It translates to CASSRSGTISYEQYF. The rearrangement links TRBV3-1 (or the pseudogene TRBV3-2) to TRBJ2-7; tentatively, D is TRBD1 (6 bases). Trimming left V 4 bases short and J 0 bases short, with 13 bases between. The length of the CDR3 is 15 residues. CDR1 and CDR2 from the germline V gene are LGHDT and YNNKEL (reference sequence).

The rearrangement joins TRBV10-3 to TRBJ1-1; 7 bases line up with TRBD1. The CDR3 loop spans 14 amino acids. Losses at the gene ends were 1 base for V and 5 bases for J; bases not matched to a gene: 4. Germline loops: CDR1 ENHRY, CDR2 SYGVKD. CDR3 sequence (DNA): TGTGCCATCAGTGAGTTGACAGGGTCGACTGAAGCTTTCTTT. This translates into CAISELTGSTEAFF.

The rearrangement uses TRBV18 and TRBJ2-7, with TRBD2 identical over 10 bases. J lost 6 bases, V lost 1 base, and 3 bases had no gene match. The germline V gene has CDR1 KGHSH and CDR2 LQKENI. This CDR3 region has 14 residues. CDR3 sequence: CASSPLSSGSEQYF. Written as DNA, the CDR3 is TGTGCCAGCTCACCACTGTCTAGCGGGAGCGAGCAGTACTTC.

V and J are TRBV10-3 and TRBJ2-1; tentative D call: TRBD2 (7 bases). This CDR3 has 16 amino acids. The germline CDR1 and CDR2 sequences are ENHRY and SYGVKD. V lost 8 bases and J 8 bases, leaving 25 bases between the germline ends. CDR3 region: CAIGGAQGPSLDEQFF. The DNA for the CDR3 is TGTGCCATCGGGGGGGCCCAAGGGCCCTCCCTAGATGAGCAGTTCTTC.

V gene TRBV9 combines with J gene TRBJ2-2; perhaps TRBD2 as D (6 bases). Looked up from germline, CDR1 is SGDLS and CDR2 is YYNGEE. Trimming removed 0 bases from V and 5 bases from J, with 14 bases in between. The CDR3 length is 16 residues. The CDR3: CASSVGPGVVTGELFF. The CDR3 DNA is TGTGCCAGCAGCGTAGGTCCGGGGGTCGTAACCGGGGAGCTGTTTTTT.

V usage is TRBV6-2 or TRBV6-3 and J usage is TRBJ2-7, with 7 bases fitting TRBD1. V shed 6 bases, J shed 6 bases, and the junction held 8 bases outside the gene matches. CDR3 length: 13 residues. Germline V gives CDR1 MNHEY, CDR2 SVGEGT. CDR3 sequence reads: CASSVGGHGEQYF. DNA for the CDR3: TGTGCCAGCAGCGTAGGGGGCCACGGCGAGCAGTACTTC.

The V call is TRBV7-8, the J call TRBJ1-5; D perhaps matches TRBD1 (6 bases). Per the germline V gene, CDR1 is SGHVS and CDR2 is FQNEAQ. V dropped 4 bases and J dropped 3 bases, with 16 bases sitting between them. The CDR3 sequence is 16 residues long. The chain's CDR3 is CASSSHRVSINQPQHF. Written as DNA, the CDR3 is TGTGCCAGCAGCTCTCACAGGGTCTCGATCAATCAGCCCCAGCATTTT.

This clone came up many times. The CDR3 is CASSQDSPNTEAFF. The CDR3, as DNA: TGCGCCAGCAGCCAAGATTCCCCAAACACTGAAGCTTTCTTT. The chain has TRBV4-1 and TRBJ1-1; D is unresolved. The V end lost 0 bases, the J end lost 2 bases, and 7 bases lay between the germline ends. The CDR3 covers 14 residues. The germline V gene has CDR1 MGHRA and CDR2 YSYEKL.

The chain carries TRBV20-1 and TRBJ2-5, with TRBD1 identical over 8 bases. The CDR3 length is 16 residues. In germline, CDR1 is DFQATT, CDR2 SNEGSKA (reference sequence). The trim removed 3 bases at V and 1 base at J, leaving 10 bases unmatched. The CDR3: CSASPWNRGIQETQYF. In DNA form, the CDR3 reads TGCAGTGCTAGTCCCTGGAACAGGGGGATCCAAGAGACCCAGTACTTC.

The rearrangement uses TRBV5-4 and TRBJ2-7; TRBD2 matches at 9 bases. The CDR3 runs to 15 residues. Germline CDR1 reads SGHNT; CDR2 reads YYREEE (reference sequence). Germline trimming cut 0 bases from V and 7 bases from J; bases unmatched to any gene: 8. In nucleotides, the CDR3 is TGTGCCAGCAGCTTGGACCTAGCGGGATCCGGGGAGCAGTACTTC. Protein sequence: CASSLDLAGSGEQYF.

The DNA for the CDR3 is TGTGCCACCAGCAATGATATAGGGGAAGAGACCCAGTACTTC. Its protein is CATSNDIGEETQYF. The J gene is TRBJ2-5, the V gene TRBV15; a possible D gene is TRBD1 (5 bases). Germline V gene sequence: CDR1 LNHNV, CDR2 YYDKDF (reference sequence). The ends were cut back, 4 bases at V and 3 bases at J, with 12 bases in the middle. The CDR3 runs 14 residues.

This chain connects TRBV6-5 to TRBJ1-3, with D possibly TRBD1 on 6 matching bases. The CDR3 extends over 14 amino acids. Trimming left V 5 bases short and J 0 bases short, with 8 bases between. CDR1 MNHEY and CDR2 SVGAGI come from the germline V gene. CDR3 region: CASSTGFSGNTIYF. Written as DNA, the CDR3 is TGTGCCAGCAGTACAGGGTTCTCTGGAAACACCATATATTTT.

The chain employs TRBV4-1 and TRBJ2-6, with a tentative D call TRBD1 (6 bases). CDR1 is MGHRA and CDR2 is YSYEKL in the germline V gene. The CDR3 is 17 amino acids. Trimming left V 2 bases short and J 2 bases short, with 13 bases between. CDR3 sequence reads: CASSQILRQAGANVLTF. Here the CDR3 DNA reads TGCGCCAGCAGCCAAATACTACGACAGGCTGGGGCCAACGTCCTGACTTTC.

The CDR3 is CSVEIGYGYTF. CDR3 DNA: TGCAGCGTTGAAATCGGGTATGGCTACACCTTC. The J gene is TRBJ1-2, the V gene TRBV29-1; D uncertain. The germline CDR1 and CDR2 sequences are SQVTM and ANQGSEA. The length of the CDR3 is 11 residues. The V gene lost 2 bases and the J gene lost 5 bases, with 6 bases spanning the gap.

DNA for the CDR3: TGTGCCAGCAGCCCGGGACTACGGGGCGAGCAGTACTTC. Translation: CASSPGLRGEQYF. V usage is TRBV5-4 and J usage is TRBJ2-7, with 7 bases identical to TRBD2. The CDR3 runs to 13 residues. Germline V gene sequence: CDR1 SGHNT, CDR2 YYREEE (reference sequence). Germline trimming cut 4 bases from V and 6 bases from J; bases unmatched to any gene: 7.

The chain links TRBV9 to TRBJ2-1, with D perhaps matching TRBD1 (5 bases). The CDR3 length is 14 residues. The V end was cut by 0 bases, the J end by 6 bases, with 10 bases between. CDR1 is SGDLS and CDR2 is YYNGEE in the germline V gene. CDR3 bases: TGTGCCAGCAGCGTAGCGAGCAGGGCCAATGAGCAGTTCTTC. Amino acid sequence: CASSVASRANEQFF.